This T cell receptor (beta chain) emerged from a study of human T cells and chemical hapten exposure. Across the whole study: TCR yields per sample varied mostly from small pooled library volume differences.

The time point is: patch test 2, 6 weeks after DPC sensitization. This sample's treatment: therapeutic diphenylcyclopropenone sensitization with weekly scalp DPC. TCRdb used MiXCR to reprocess the RACE reads, holding one entry per CDR3 protein. Found here are about 73,000 distinct CDR3 sequences, 7.5% to 9.5% of them singletons; the top ten hold around 3.6%. This clonotype was found a few times. Germline V gene data show CDR1 as SGHAT and CDR2 as FQNNGV. The length of the CDR3 is 13 residues. Trimming pared 5 bases from V and 5 bases from J, leaving 10 bases between. This receptor was identified in a woman in her forties or fifties with alopecia areata. Some clones in this sample may be carry-over from other donors' samples. The sequenced sample was whole blood, obtained in connection with sensitization to the hapten diphenylcyclopropenone (DPC). The rearrangement uses TRBV11-2 and TRBJ2-4; D is ambiguous. The CDR3 coding sequence is TGTGCCAGCAGCCCCAGCAGAGAAAACATTCAGTACTTC. Translated, it gives CASSPSRENIQYF. Supplemented by reference TRBV11-2 and TRBJ2-4, the full variable domain reads EAGVAQSPRYKIIEKRQSVAFWCNPISGHATLYWYQQILGQGPKLLIQFQNNGVVDDSQLPKDRFSAERLKGVDSTLKIQPAKLEDSAVYLCASSPSRENIQYFGAGTRLSVL.